These 5 T cell receptor beta chains originate from one sample sequenced in a study of CD4 T cells in relation to SARS-CoV-2 and coronaviruses. No antigens are known for them. TCRdb's table, derived via immunoSEQ multiplex PCR, lists solely in-frame clones and lacks some. The sample includes approximately 41,000 clones, over 75% seen only once; the top ten take less than 1.5%. Sequencing was performed on naive CD4+ T cells from PBMCs, cultured in vitro. The subset denotes: naive CD4+ T cells isolated by negative enrichment. The receptors were sampled from an adult with COVID-19.

The chain uses TRBV11-1 and TRBJ2-1; D not resolved. V was trimmed by 1 base and J by 7 bases, leaving 8 bases between them. Germline CDR1 is SGHAT and CDR2 is FQDESV (reference sequence). This CDR3 contains 13 residues. The CDR3 DNA sequence: TGTGCCAGCAGCTTAGGCTTCCGGAATGAGCAGTTCTTC. The encoded protein is CASSLGFRNEQFF.

This clone was found once. The chain recombines TRBV28 with TRBJ2-7; 8 bases line up with TRBD2. Germline-derived CDR1 and CDR2 are MDHEN and SYDVKM. Germline trimming cut 2 bases from V and 0 bases from J; bases unmatched to any gene: 9. The CDR3 extends over 17 amino acids. CDR3 sequence: CASSLKRVGRASYEQYF. DNA for the CDR3: TGTGCCAGCAGTTTAAAGCGTGTCGGGAGGGCCTCCTACGAGCAGTACTTC. Combining the CDR3 with reference TRBV28 and TRBJ2-7 gives the whole variable domain DVKVTQSSRYLVKRTGEKVFLECVQDMDHENMFWYRQDPGLGLRLIYFSYDVKMKEKGDIPEGYSVSREKKERFSLILESASTNQTSMYLCASSLKRVGRASYEQYFGPGTRLTVT.

The rearrangement joins TRBV19 to TRBJ1-5; the match to TRBD1 covers 11 bases. Germline assignment: CDR1 LNHDA and CDR2 SQIVND (reference sequence). Germline trimming cut 3 bases from V and 2 bases from J; bases unmatched to any gene: 3. The CDR3 covers 16 residues. The CDR3 nucleotides read TGTGCCAGTAGTATCCGGGACAGGGGGGGCAATCAGCCCCAGCATTTT. Amino acid sequence: CASSIRDRGGNQPQHF. Complete variable domain (other parts from reference TRBV19 and TRBJ1-5): DGGITQSPKYLFRKEGQNVTLSCEQNLNHDAMYWYRQDPGQGLRLIYYSQIVNDFQKGDIAEGYSVSREKKESFPLTVTSAQKNPTAFYLCASSIRDRGGNQPQHFGDGTRLSIL.

Written as DNA, the CDR3 is TGCAGCGTTGACGACTCCAGGGAGGGATATGGCTACACCTTC. Protein product: CSVDDSREGYGYTF. The rearrangement joins TRBV29-1 to TRBJ1-2, with D tentatively TRBD1 (5 bases). The germline CDR1 and CDR2 sequences are SQVTM and ANQGSEA. The V gene lost 3 bases and the J gene lost 5 bases, with 16 bases spanning the gap. The CDR3 has 14 amino acids.

The V gene is TRBV28, the J gene TRBJ2-7, with 8 bases matching TRBD1. CDR1 is MDHEN, CDR2 SYDVKM, per germline. The trim removed 6 bases at V and 4 bases at J, leaving 8 bases unmatched. The CDR3 is 14 residues long. The CDR3 coding sequence is TGTGCCAGCAGGAGGACAGGGAAGTCTTACGAGCAGTACTTC. It specifies CASRRTGKSYEQYF.